The T cell receptor (beta chain) described here comes from a study of Ad26.COV2.S vaccination and SARS-CoV-2 variants (TCRdb year 2021). Notes on the research overall: Donors in the vaccine arm were drawn from COV1001, a phase I-IIa trial of Ad26.COV2.S in healthy adults that was multicentre, randomized, double-blind and placebo-controlled. TCRbeta repertoire sequencing was used to assess the specificity and breadth of SARS-CoV-2-reactive T cell receptors after Ad26.COV2.S vaccination. Ad26.COV2.S was administered intramuscularly at 5 x 10^10 or 1 x 10^11 viral particles, either as a single shot or as two shots given 56 days apart. Investigators did not know the trial group allocation while performing experiments and assessing outcomes. A total of 32 samples were included in the TCR-sequenced set, comprising around 19 Ad26.COV2.S vaccine recipients, 5 placebo recipients and 8 SARS-CoV-2 convalescent individuals. Trial participants were randomized into five groups of five, in which low-dose or high-dose Ad26.COV2.S was given once or twice, or placebo was given on both occasions.

According to the study, the label for this sample's treatment or condition signals: around 19 received Ad26.COV2.S at low or high dose, single or two shots; five or six received placebo; per-sample allocation not given. For vaccine and placebo recipients, the sequenced repertoires came from samples collected on day 63 after the first injection. Between 29 July and 7 August 2020, Cohort 1b enrolled around 25 adults aged 18-55 years at one site in Boston, USA. As a vaccine, Ad26.COV2.S was a replication-incompetent adenovirus type 26 vector that expressed a prefusion-stabilized SARS-CoV-2 spike protein derived from the original Wuhan strain. The immunoSEQ Assay was used to sequence TCRbeta CDR3 regions. After extraction, genomic DNA underwent amplification by bias-controlled multiplex PCR, followed by high-throughput sequencing. In the authors' own workflow: Collapsing and filtering of sequences were performed to quantify the absolute abundance of each unique TCRbeta CDR3 region. T cell fraction was estimated by normalizing TCRbeta template counts to usable DNA, which was measured by amplifying reference genes present in all nucleated cells. Repertoire TCRs were annotated as SARS-CoV-2-specific when V gene, CDR3 amino acid sequence and J gene were exactly matched to a known reactive TCR set. The reference SARS-CoV-2 TCR set was obtained from MIRA and was filtered for enrichment in COVID-19-positive ImmuneCODE repertoires, whereby public or cross-reactive TCRs were removed. Drawing on the MIRA antigens, annotated TCRs were analysed further at the level of specific ORF or position within ORF. Depth was the summed frequency of annotated unique rearrangements, while breadth was defined as annotated unique rearrangements over total unique productive rearrangements. TCR breadth was compared between groups using two-sided Wilcoxon rank-sum tests. In TCRdb, the immuneACCESS table is reduced to in-frame sequences with V and J assigned. These tables do not hold every clone; where another copy was compared, an unresolved V gene accounts for under half, and the others remain unexplained. The V and J calls and clone size were taken over from that table, and D and trimming were inferred from the DNA. The sample profile shows approximately 300,000 clones; over 80% of them were found once. The ten largest clones take up 2% to 2.5% of the sample.

CDR1 and CDR2 are drawn from the germline V gene: SGHVS, FQNEAQ. Counted from cysteine to phenylalanine, this CDR3 has 13 amino acids. The retained sequence is limited to the CDR3, 39 bases, with the frame set at the first base. Trimming removed 5 bases from V and 4 bases from J, leaving 12 bases between the germline ends. Results the study describes overall, beyond this receptor: The authors noted that total T cell responses may have been underestimated by the TCR breadth and depth analyses. Spike-specific TCR breadth was higher in Ad26.COV2.S recipients than in placebo recipients (P = 0.0014). Substantial breadth of spike-specific CD8+ and CD4+ T cell responses was reported after vaccination. Non-spike TCR breadth was comparable between vaccine and placebo recipients, consistent with the vaccine containing only spike. The study was not powered for comparison of responses between vaccine doses or regimens.

On this clone itself: Its recognized antigen is unknown. No base qualities exist here, and no much larger clone lies one base off it.

The chain is encoded by TRBV7-8 joined to TRBJ2-7; a tentative D call is TRBD1 (6 bases match). This TCR was sampled from a person between 18 and 59 years old who received the Ad26.COV2.S COVID-19 vaccine or a placebo. The starting material was peripheral blood, obtained in a trial of Ad26.COV2.S vaccine versus placebo. The DNA sequence is given as TGTGCCAGCAGCCCAGGGGTGGTGTACGAGCAGTACTTC. Its protein product is CASSPGVVYEQYF.